These 12 T cell receptor beta chains share one sample of origin, sequenced in a study of blood T cell dynamics during melanoma immunotherapy. The data were produced by immunoSEQ multiplex PCR, yet TCRdb's version contains in-frame clones alone and is incomplete. This repertoire shows thousands of clones, 65% to 85% found once; its top ten account for around 35%. This sample's time point: pre-treatment baseline. The source was blood, collected from a patient treated with checkpoint blockade. The receptors derive from a human donor with melanoma. Some clones in this sample may be carry-over from other donors' samples.

The V call is TRBV5-1, the J call TRBJ2-5; TRBD2 is a possible D gene (5 bases). Gene TRBJ2-7 matches the end of the DNA better, so the J call may be wrong. Looked up from germline, CDR1 is SGHRS and CDR2 is YFSETQ. There are 13 residues in the CDR3. The CDR3 region is CASSIRGAYEQYF. The CDR3 DNA is TGCGCCAGCAGCATCCGGGGTGCCTACGAGCAGTACTTC.

The chain uses TRBV5-1 and TRBJ1-2, with 7 bases fitting TRBD1. Per germline, CDR1 SGHRS and CDR2 YFSETQ. CDR3 length: 12 residues. With 3 bases clipped from V and 5 bases from J, the junction kept 1 base outside the gene matches. The CDR3 loop reads CASSWGQYGYTF. In nucleotides, the CDR3 is TGCGCCAGCAGCTGGGGACAGTATGGCTACACCTTC. The full variable domain, rest sourced from reference TRBV5-1 and TRBJ1-2, is KAGVTQTPRYLIKTRGQQVTLSCSPISGHRSVSWYQQTPGQGLQFLFEYFSETQRNKGNFPGRFSGRQFSNSRSEMNVSTLELGDSALYLCASSWGQYGYTFGSGTRLTVV.

The rearrangement joins TRBV5-1 to TRBJ2-7; a weak D match, TRBD1 (6 bases). Germline CDR1 SGHRS, CDR2 YFSETQ. The CDR3 covers 16 residues. V gave up 0 bases and J gave up 3 bases, with 16 bases separating them. The CDR3 DNA reads as TGCGCCAGCAGCTTGGGGTCGAGGGGGTTAGACTACGAGCAGTACTTC. It translates to CASSLGSRGLDYEQYF.

CDR3 residues: CASSMRQGMNTEAFF. CDR3 nucleotide sequence: TGCGCCAGCAGCATGCGACAGGGGATGAACACTGAAGCTTTCTTT. The rearrangement links TRBV5-1 to TRBJ1-1, with 8 bases aligning to TRBD1. The CDR3 extends over 15 amino acids. Germline CDR1 reads SGHRS; CDR2 reads YFSETQ. V lost 4 bases to trimming and J lost 0 bases; unmatched junction nucleotides: 5.

V is TRBV5-8 and J is TRBJ1-3, with TRBD1 as a possible D gene (5 bases). Germline-derived CDR1 and CDR2 are SGHTS and YDEGEE. The CDR3 has 14 residues. Trimming took off 0 bases at V and 5 bases at J, with 9 bases between the two ends. DNA of the CDR3: TGTGCCAGCAGCTTGGGGGGCTATCGAAACACCATATATTTT. This codes for CASSLGGYRNTIYF.

The chain carries TRBV5-8 and TRBJ2-5, with 9 bases aligning to TRBD1. V lost 4 bases, J lost 2 bases, and 3 bases stayed unmatched. This CDR3 region has 14 residues. Per the germline V gene, CDR1 is SGHTS and CDR2 is YDEGEE. The CDR3 sequence: CASSPGQGQETQYF. CDR3 sequence (DNA): TGTGCCAGCAGCCCCGGACAGGGGCAAGAGACCCAGTACTTC. The full variable domain, with the rest looked up from reference TRBV5-8 and TRBJ2-5, is EAGVTQSPTHLIKTRGQQATLRCSPISGHTSVYWYQQALGLGLQFLLWYDEGEERNRGNFPPRFSGRQFPNYSSELNVNALELEDSALYLCASSPGQGQETQYFGPGTRLLVL.

The V and J genes are TRBV9 and TRBJ2-3, with TRBD2 identical over 8 bases. The germline CDR1 and CDR2 sequences are SGDLS and YYNGEE. The V gene end was trimmed by 2 bases and the J gene end by 4 bases; junction bases not matched to a gene: 9. The CDR3 is 16 amino acids. The CDR3 here is CASSVQAGVSADTQYF. Here the CDR3 DNA reads TGTGCCAGCAGCGTTCAAGCGGGAGTCTCGGCAGATACGCAGTATTTT. Full variable domain (outside the CDR3, taken from reference TRBV9 and TRBJ2-3): DSGVTQTPKHLITATGQRVTLRCSPRSGDLSVYWYQQSLDQGLQFLIQYYNGEERAKGNILERFSAQQFPDLHSELNLSSLELGDSALYFCASSVQAGVSADTQYFGPGTRLTVL.

The J gene is TRBJ2-1, the V gene TRBV4-1; 7 positions match TRBD1. V was pared by 1 base and J by 4 bases, with 7 bases of the junction left unmatched. CDR3 length equals 16 residues. Germline lookup yields CDR1 MGHRA and CDR2 YSYEKL. CDR3 nucleotides: TGCGCCAGCAGCCAAGGGCAGGGGGTCCGGTACAATGAGCAGTTCTTC. This sequence encodes CASSQGQGVRYNEQFF.

V usage is TRBV9 and J usage is TRBJ2-1; TRBD2 is a possible D gene (5 bases). Germline V gene lookup returns CDR1 SGDLS and CDR2 YYNGEE. V lost 0 bases and J 0 bases, leaving 13 bases between the germline ends. CDR3 length equals 17 residues. DNA for the CDR3: TGTGCCAGCAGCGTAGAAAGCGGCCTTAGCTCCTACAATGAGCAGTTCTTC. It specifies CASSVESGLSSYNEQFF.

The CDR3 sequence: CASSPLPGWETETQYF. CDR3 DNA sequence: TGTGCCAGCAGCCCACTCCCAGGCTGGGAGACGGAGACCCAGTACTTC. The chain couples TRBV4-2 to TRBJ2-5; D is perhaps TRBD2 (5 bases). Germline V lookup: CDR1 LGHNA, CDR2 YNFKEQ. This CDR3 region has 16 residues. Trimming cost V 4 bases and J 5 bases, with 20 bases left between them.

J is TRBJ2-3 and V is TRBV15; unclear D gene. CDR3 length: 13 residues. The V and J ends lost 0 bases and 2 bases respectively, with 3 bases between them. The germline gives CDR1 LNHNV, CDR2 YYDKDF (reference sequence). CDR3 loop: CATSRDLTDTQYF. For the CDR3, the DNA is TGTGCCACCAGCAGAGATCTCACAGATACGCAGTATTTT.

The J gene is TRBJ2-6, the V gene TRBV28; no definite D call. Germline V lookup: CDR1 MDHEN, CDR2 SYDVKM. The CDR3 length is 14 residues. V was clipped by 5 bases and J by 4 bases, with 9 bases between them. The CDR3 loop reads CASSVVSGANVLTF. As DNA, the CDR3 is TGTGCCAGCAGTGTGGTTTCGGGGGCCAACGTCCTGACTTTC.